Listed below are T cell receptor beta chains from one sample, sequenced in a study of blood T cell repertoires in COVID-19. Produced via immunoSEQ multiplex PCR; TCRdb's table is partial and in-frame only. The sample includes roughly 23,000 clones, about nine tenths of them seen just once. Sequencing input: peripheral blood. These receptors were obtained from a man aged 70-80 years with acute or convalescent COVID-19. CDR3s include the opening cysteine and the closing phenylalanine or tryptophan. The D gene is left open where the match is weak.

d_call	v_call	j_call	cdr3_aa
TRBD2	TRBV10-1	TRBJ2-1	CASSDSMSGRREQFF
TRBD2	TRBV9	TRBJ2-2	CASSPMGLASITGELFF
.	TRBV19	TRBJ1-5	CASSRPVEGVPSNQPQHF
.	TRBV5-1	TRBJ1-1	CASSLARETEAFF
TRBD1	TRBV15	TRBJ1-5	CATSRGRTGGDGSNQPQHF
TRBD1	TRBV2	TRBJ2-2	CASSQGQGAGTGELFF
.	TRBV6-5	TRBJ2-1	CASSFLQGVQFF
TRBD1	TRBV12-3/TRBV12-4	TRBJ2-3	CASSYRGADTQYF
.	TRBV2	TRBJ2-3	CASSERVGGYTDTQYF
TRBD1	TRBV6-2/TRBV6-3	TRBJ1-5	CASSYGAHRGHQPQHF
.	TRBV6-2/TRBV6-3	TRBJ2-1	CASSYSSRDRGGDEQFF
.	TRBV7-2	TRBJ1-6	CASSLSQNSPLHF
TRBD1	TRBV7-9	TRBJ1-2	CASSRGQGSSYTF
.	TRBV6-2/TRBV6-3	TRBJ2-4	CASSYRPARGKNIQYF
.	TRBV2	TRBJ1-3	CASSLQVSGNTIYF
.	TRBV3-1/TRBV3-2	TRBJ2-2	CASSQAASATGELFF
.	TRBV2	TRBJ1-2	CASKVWEKDGYTF
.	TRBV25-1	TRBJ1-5	CASCGGGPNQPQHF
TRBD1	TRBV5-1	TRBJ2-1	CASSSRGTESYNEQFF
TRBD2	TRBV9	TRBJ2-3	CASSVAWGGTQYF
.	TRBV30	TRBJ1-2	CAWRPGAPLGGYTF
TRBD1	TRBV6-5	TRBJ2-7	CATSAGTGVDEQYF
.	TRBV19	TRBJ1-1	CASSIWRNTEAFF
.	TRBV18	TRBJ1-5	CASSPGPEPQHF
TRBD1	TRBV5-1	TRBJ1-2	CASSPDPGQHYGYTF
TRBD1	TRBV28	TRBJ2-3	CASSLSGQGMDTQYF
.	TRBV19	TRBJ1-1	CATTRRGSNTEAFF
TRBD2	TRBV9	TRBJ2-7	CASSVSTSGTYEQYF
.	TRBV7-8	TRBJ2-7	CASSLATGTVAYEQYF
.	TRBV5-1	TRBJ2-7	CASSLKQGGGEQYF
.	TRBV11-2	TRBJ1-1	CASSFRLNTEAFF
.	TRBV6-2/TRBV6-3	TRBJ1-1	CASSDRSTEAFF
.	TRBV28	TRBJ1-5	CASSFLAGNGQPQHF
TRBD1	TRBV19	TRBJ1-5	CASHIGTGVHQPQHF
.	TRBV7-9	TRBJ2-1	CASSLVSGSYNEQFF
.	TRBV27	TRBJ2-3	CASSFETSPTDTQYF
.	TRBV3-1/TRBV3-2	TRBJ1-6	CASSPGYLDSPLHF
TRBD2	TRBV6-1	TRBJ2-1	CASSEGAGVHNEQFF
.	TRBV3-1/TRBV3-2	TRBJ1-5	CASSQDQEGEYQPQHF
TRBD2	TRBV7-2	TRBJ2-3	CASSITSGASTDTQYF
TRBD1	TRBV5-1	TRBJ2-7	CASSLRAGGKQYF
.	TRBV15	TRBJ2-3	CATSRDGGTDTQYF
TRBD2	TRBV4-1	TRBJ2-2	CASSQDPPSGGPNTGELFF
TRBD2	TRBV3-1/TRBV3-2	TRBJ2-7	CATGGGSYEQYF
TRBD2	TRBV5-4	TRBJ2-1	CASSQPSGSEQFF
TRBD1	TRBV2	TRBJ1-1	CASSAVRGSTEAFF
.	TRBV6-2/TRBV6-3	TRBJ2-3	CASSSTGTSGVTQYF
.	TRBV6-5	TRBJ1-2	CASSYSLTDTYGYTF
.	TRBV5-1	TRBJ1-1	CASSLTRTVNTEAFF
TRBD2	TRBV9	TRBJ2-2	CASSVGGLAGRSGELFF
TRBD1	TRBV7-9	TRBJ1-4	CASSPPPGQGLSNEKLFF
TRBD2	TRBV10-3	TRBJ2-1	CAIGLAGVSEQFF
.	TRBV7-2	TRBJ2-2	CASSLVTGTGELFF
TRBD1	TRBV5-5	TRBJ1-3	CASSFGTGSSGNTIYF
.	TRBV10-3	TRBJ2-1	CAISESGGSTGGNEQFF